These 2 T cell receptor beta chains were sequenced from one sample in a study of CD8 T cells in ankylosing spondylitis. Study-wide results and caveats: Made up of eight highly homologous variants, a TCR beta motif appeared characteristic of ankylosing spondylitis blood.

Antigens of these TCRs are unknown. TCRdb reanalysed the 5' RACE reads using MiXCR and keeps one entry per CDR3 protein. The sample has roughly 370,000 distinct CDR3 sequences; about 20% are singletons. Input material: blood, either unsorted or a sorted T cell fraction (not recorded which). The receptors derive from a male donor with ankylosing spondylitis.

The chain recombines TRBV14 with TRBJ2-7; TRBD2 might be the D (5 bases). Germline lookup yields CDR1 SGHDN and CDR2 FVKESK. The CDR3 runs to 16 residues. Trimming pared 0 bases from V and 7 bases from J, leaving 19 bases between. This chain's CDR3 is CASSQELTGSPREQYF. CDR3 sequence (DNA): TGTGCCAGCAGCCAAGAACTGACGGGATCCCCCCGGGAGCAGTACTTC.

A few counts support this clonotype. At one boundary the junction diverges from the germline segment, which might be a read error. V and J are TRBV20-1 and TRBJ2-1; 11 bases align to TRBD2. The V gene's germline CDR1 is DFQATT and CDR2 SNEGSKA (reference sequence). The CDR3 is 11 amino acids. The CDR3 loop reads CSARATSGGRF. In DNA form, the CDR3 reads TGCAGTGCTAGAGCCACTAGCGGGGGCCGATTC.